The rows below give T cell receptor beta chains drawn from one sample of a study of blood T cell repertoires in COVID-19. Measured with immunoSEQ multiplex PCR; TCRdb has only the in-frame clones, and not every one. The profile shows fewer than 350,000 clones, 86% of them singletons. Sequenced sample: peripheral blood. The source of these receptors is a woman in her 30s who had recovered from COVID-19. Each CDR3 is given with its conserved first and last residue. D genes are given only for firm matches. Clone size is shown for a subset of rows, as once, few, many or a class of expanded clone.

j_gene: TRBJ1-2
abundance: .
v_gene: TRBV19
d_gene: .
CDR3aa: CASSAQQQVANYGYTF
CDR3nt: TGTGCCAGTAGTGCTCAACAACAGGTCGCTAACTATGGCTACACCTTC

j_gene: TRBJ2-5
abundance: .
v_gene: TRBV11-2
d_gene: TRBD1
CDR3aa: CASSLDGQGGETQYF
CDR3nt: TGTGCCAGCAGCTTAGATGGACAGGGTGGGGAGACCCAGTACTTC

j_gene: TRBJ2-7
abundance: .
v_gene: TRBV7-9
d_gene: .
CDR3aa: CASIGRGDSDEQYF
CDR3nt: TGTGCCAGCATCGGGAGAGGTGATTCGGACGAGCAGTACTTC

j_gene: TRBJ2-7
abundance: once
v_gene: TRBV5-1
d_gene: TRBD2
CDR3aa: CASSSGLAVSEQYF
CDR3nt: TGCGCCAGCAGCTCGGGACTAGCGGTTAGCGAGCAGTACTTC

j_gene: TRBJ2-1
abundance: .
v_gene: TRBV2
d_gene: .
CDR3aa: CASSDPRVQLYNEQFF
CDR3nt: TGTGCCAGCAGTGATCCCAGGGTACAACTCTACAATGAGCAGTTCTTC

j_gene: TRBJ1-5
abundance: .
v_gene: TRBV3-1/TRBV3-2
d_gene: .
CDR3aa: CASSQGAGNGNQPQHF
CDR3nt: TGTGCCAGCAGCCAGGGGGCAGGCAACGGCAATCAGCCCCAGCATTTT

j_gene: TRBJ2-7
abundance: .
v_gene: TRBV6-5
d_gene: TRBD1
CDR3aa: CASSYPVTGVHEQYF
CDR3nt: TGTGCCAGCAGTTACCCGGTGACAGGGGTACACGAGCAGTACTTC

j_gene: TRBJ2-5
abundance: .
v_gene: TRBV6-1
d_gene: TRBD1
CDR3aa: CASSDPRGPRTQYF
CDR3nt: TGTGCCAGCAGTGACCCCAGGGGGCCTCGGACCCAGTACTTC

j_gene: TRBJ2-3
abundance: .
v_gene: TRBV24-1
d_gene: .
CDR3aa: CATSPGGSTDTQYF
CDR3nt: TGTGCCACCAGTCCCGGGGGAAGCACAGATACGCAGTATTTT

j_gene: TRBJ2-7
abundance: .
v_gene: TRBV24-1
d_gene: .
CDR3aa: CATSDSRSGGYEQYF
CDR3nt: TGTGCCACCAGTGATTCCAGGAGCGGCGGATACGAGCAGTACTTC

j_gene: TRBJ2-1
abundance: .
v_gene: TRBV5-6
d_gene: TRBD2
CDR3aa: CASRLAAYNEQFF
CDR3nt: TGTGCCAGCCGACTAGCGGCATACAATGAGCAGTTCTTC

j_gene: TRBJ1-1
abundance: .
v_gene: TRBV2
d_gene: .
CDR3aa: CASSLQLEAFF
CDR3nt: TGTGCCAGCAGTTTACAGCTTGAAGCTTTCTTT

j_gene: TRBJ1-1
abundance: .
v_gene: TRBV14
d_gene: TRBD1
CDR3aa: CASSRTGGGIAEAFF
CDR3nt: TGTGCCAGCAGCCGAACAGGGGGCGGGATCGCTGAAGCTTTCTTT

j_gene: TRBJ2-2
abundance: .
v_gene: TRBV20-1
d_gene: TRBD1
CDR3aa: CSASKGQALGELFF
CDR3nt: TGCAGTGCTAGTAAGGGACAGGCCCTTGGGGAGCTGTTTTTT

j_gene: TRBJ1-4
abundance: .
v_gene: TRBV6-6
d_gene: .
CDR3aa: CASTRGRDEKLFF
CDR3nt: TGTGCCAGCACTCGAGGGAGGGATGAAAAACTGTTTTTT

j_gene: TRBJ2-1
abundance: .
v_gene: TRBV4-1
d_gene: .
CDR3aa: CASSQDTPGVSYNEQFF
CDR3nt: TGCGCCAGCAGCCAAGATACACCGGGAGTTTCCTACAATGAGCAGTTCTTC

j_gene: TRBJ1-1
abundance: .
v_gene: TRBV5-1
d_gene: .
CDR3aa: CASSRDTLNTEAFF
CDR3nt: TGCGCCAGCAGCCGAGATACCCTGAACACTGAAGCTTTCTTT

j_gene: TRBJ2-1
abundance: few
v_gene: TRBV7-9
d_gene: .
CDR3aa: CASSARPAYNEQFF
CDR3nt: TGTGCCAGCAGCGCCAGGCCAGCCTACAATGAGCAGTTCTTC

j_gene: TRBJ2-3
abundance: .
v_gene: TRBV6-2/TRBV6-3
d_gene: TRBD2
CDR3aa: CASSYSTSGRADTQYF
CDR3nt: TGTGCCAGCAGTTACTCGACTAGCGGGAGGGCAGATACGCAGTATTTT

j_gene: TRBJ1-6
abundance: .
v_gene: TRBV5-1
d_gene: TRBD1
CDR3aa: CASRELRTGGNSPLHF
CDR3nt: TGCGCCAGCAGGGAACTTAGGACAGGGGGTAATTCACCCCTCCACTTT

j_gene: TRBJ1-6
abundance: .
v_gene: TRBV20-1
d_gene: TRBD1
CDR3aa: CSASDRGRSYNSPLHF
CDR3nt: TGCAGTGCTAGTGACAGGGGGCGATCCTATAATTCACCCCTCCACTTT

j_gene: TRBJ1-6
abundance: .
v_gene: TRBV9
d_gene: TRBD1
CDR3aa: CASSVANFGTGGSPLHF
CDR3nt: TGTGCCAGCAGCGTAGCAAATTTTGGGACAGGGGGTTCACCCCTCCACTTT

j_gene: TRBJ1-1
abundance: .
v_gene: TRBV10-1
d_gene: .
CDR3aa: CASSSTRGREAFF
CDR3nt: TGCGCCAGCAGCTCAACGCGGGGTCGAGAAGCTTTCTTT

j_gene: TRBJ1-1
abundance: .
v_gene: TRBV30
d_gene: .
CDR3aa: CAWSVGANTEAFF
CDR3nt: TGTGCCTGGAGTGTAGGGGCGAACACTGAAGCTTTCTTT

j_gene: TRBJ2-7
abundance: .
v_gene: TRBV28
d_gene: .
CDR3aa: CASRTGTNIYEQYF
CDR3nt: TGTGCCAGCAGAACCGGGACAAACATCTACGAGCAGTACTTC

j_gene: TRBJ1-5
abundance: few
v_gene: TRBV19
d_gene: TRBD1
CDR3aa: CASSYLPGQLNYSNQPQHF
CDR3nt: TGTGCCAGTAGCTACCTACCGGGACAGCTTAATTATAGCAATCAGCCCCAGCATTTT

j_gene: TRBJ1-6
abundance: few
v_gene: TRBV18
d_gene: TRBD1
CDR3aa: CASSPTGSNSPLHF
CDR3nt: TGTGCCAGCTCACCGACAGGGAGCAATTCACCCCTCCACTTT

j_gene: TRBJ2-3
abundance: .
v_gene: TRBV3-1/TRBV3-2
d_gene: TRBD1
CDR3aa: CASSLPRQGSKGTQYF
CDR3nt: TGTGCCAGCAGCCTGCCGAGACAGGGGTCGAAGGGTACGCAGTATTTT

j_gene: TRBJ1-6
abundance: .
v_gene: TRBV6-4
d_gene: TRBD1
CDR3aa: CATDRENDSPLHF
CDR3nt: TGTGCCACCGACAGGGAGAACGATTCACCCCTCCACTTT

j_gene: TRBJ2-1
abundance: .
v_gene: TRBV5-4
d_gene: TRBD2
CDR3aa: CASSFSGGFYNEQFF
CDR3nt: TGTGCCAGCAGCTTTAGCGGGGGGTTTTACAATGAGCAGTTCTTC

j_gene: TRBJ2-3
abundance: .
v_gene: TRBV19
d_gene: .
CDR3aa: CASSIGLGIADTQYF
CDR3nt: TGTGCCAGTAGTATAGGACTAGGGATTGCAGATACGCAGTATTTT

j_gene: TRBJ1-6
abundance: .
v_gene: TRBV3-1/TRBV3-2
d_gene: .
CDR3aa: CASSRKRHNSPLHF
CDR3nt: TGTGCCAGCAGCCGAAAGCGGCATAATTCACCCCTCCACTTT

j_gene: TRBJ1-2
abundance: few
v_gene: TRBV7-9
d_gene: .
CDR3aa: CASSSGGREGYTF
CDR3nt: TGTGCCAGCAGCTCCGGCGGCCGCGAGGGCTACACCTTC

j_gene: TRBJ1-2
abundance: once
v_gene: TRBV5-4
d_gene: .
CDR3aa: CASSLAGAHGYTF
CDR3nt: TGTGCCAGCAGCTTGGCTGGGGCCCATGGCTACACCTTC

j_gene: TRBJ2-1
abundance: .
v_gene: TRBV5-1
d_gene: TRBD2
CDR3aa: CASSRQASGGLQFF
CDR3nt: TGCGCCAGCAGCCGCCAGGCTAGCGGGGGTCTCCAGTTCTTC

j_gene: TRBJ1-4
abundance: .
v_gene: TRBV19
d_gene: TRBD1
CDR3aa: CASSMGQANEKLFF
CDR3nt: TGTGCCAGTAGTATGGGACAGGCTAATGAAAAACTGTTTTTT

j_gene: TRBJ1-6
abundance: .
v_gene: TRBV7-9
d_gene: .
CDR3aa: CASSYAGERSPLHF
CDR3nt: TGTGCCAGCAGCTACGCAGGGGAACGATCACCCCTCCACTTT

j_gene: TRBJ1-2
abundance: .
v_gene: TRBV2
d_gene: TRBD1
CDR3aa: CASSDEGAPDGYTF
CDR3nt: TGTGCCAGCAGTGATGAGGGGGCGCCTGATGGCTACACCTTC

j_gene: TRBJ2-7
abundance: .
v_gene: TRBV19
d_gene: TRBD2
CDR3aa: CASSAGGGSSYEQYF
CDR3nt: TGTGCCAGTAGTGCCGGCGGGGGAAGCTCCTACGAGCAGTACTTC

j_gene: TRBJ1-1
abundance: few
v_gene: TRBV5-1
d_gene: .
CDR3aa: CASSYAGMNTEAFF
CDR3nt: TGCGCCAGCAGCTACGCAGGTATGAACACTGAAGCTTTCTTT

j_gene: TRBJ2-5
abundance: .
v_gene: TRBV10-2
d_gene: .
CDR3aa: CASDDTDQETQYF
CDR3nt: TGCGCCAGCGACGACACCGACCAAGAGACCCAGTACTTC

j_gene: TRBJ2-7
abundance: .
v_gene: TRBV4-2
d_gene: TRBD2
CDR3aa: CASSPTSGAGDEQYF
CDR3nt: TGTGCCAGCAGCCCTACTAGCGGGGCGGGTGACGAGCAGTACTTC

j_gene: TRBJ1-4
abundance: .
v_gene: TRBV28
d_gene: .
CDR3aa: CASSLDQGPNEKLFF
CDR3nt: TGTGCCAGCAGTTTAGATCAGGGCCCTAATGAAAAACTGTTTTTT

j_gene: TRBJ2-4
abundance: .
v_gene: TRBV2
d_gene: TRBD1
CDR3aa: CASSESRTGRTKNIQYF
CDR3nt: TGTGCCAGCAGTGAATCCAGGACAGGGCGCACCAAAAACATTCAGTACTTC

j_gene: TRBJ1-1
abundance: once
v_gene: TRBV20-1
d_gene: .
CDR3aa: CSASSEIEAFF
CDR3nt: TGCAGTGCTAGTTCGGAGATTGAAGCTTTCTTT

j_gene: TRBJ2-7
abundance: few
v_gene: TRBV6-5
d_gene: TRBD2
CDR3aa: CASSYSSGGYSYEQYF
CDR3nt: TGTGCCAGCAGTTACTCCAGCGGGGGTTACTCCTACGAGCAGTACTTC

j_gene: TRBJ2-7
abundance: .
v_gene: TRBV27
d_gene: TRBD2
CDR3aa: CASSRTSGYEQYF
CDR3nt: TGTGCCAGCAGCCGGACTAGCGGATACGAGCAGTACTTC

j_gene: TRBJ1-2
abundance: .
v_gene: TRBV11-2
d_gene: .
CDR3aa: CASSLGRPGANYGYTF
CDR3nt: TGTGCCAGCAGCTTAGGGCGGCCCGGGGCTAACTATGGCTACACCTTC

j_gene: TRBJ2-2
abundance: .
v_gene: TRBV9
d_gene: .
CDR3aa: CASSVDSGSTGELFF
CDR3nt: TGTGCCAGCAGCGTAGATTCGGGTTCCACCGGGGAGCTGTTTTTT

j_gene: TRBJ2-1
abundance: .
v_gene: TRBV5-6
d_gene: TRBD2
CDR3aa: CASSMSGSSYNEQFF
CDR3nt: TGTGCCAGCAGCATGAGCGGGAGCTCCTACAATGAGCAGTTCTTC

j_gene: TRBJ1-1
abundance: .
v_gene: TRBV2
d_gene: TRBD1
CDR3aa: CASQQGVSNTEAFF
CDR3nt: TGTGCCAGTCAACAGGGGGTCTCGAACACTGAAGCTTTCTTT

j_gene: TRBJ1-1
abundance: .
v_gene: TRBV5-6
d_gene: .
CDR3aa: CASSLANTEAFF
CDR3nt: TGTGCCAGCAGCTTGGCAAACACTGAAGCTTTCTTT

j_gene: TRBJ1-4
abundance: .
v_gene: TRBV11-2
d_gene: .
CDR3aa: CASSFDLGPEKLFF
CDR3nt: TGTGCCAGCAGCTTCGATTTGGGGCCAGAAAAACTGTTTTTT

j_gene: TRBJ2-3
abundance: .
v_gene: TRBV28
d_gene: TRBD2
CDR3aa: CASSLRLAGTDTQYF
CDR3nt: TGTGCCAGCAGCCTCCGACTAGCGGGCACAGATACGCAGTATTTT

j_gene: TRBJ2-5
abundance: .
v_gene: TRBV25-1
d_gene: .
CDR3aa: CASITPAFGETQYF
CDR3nt: TGTGCCAGCATTACCCCAGCGTTTGGGGAGACCCAGTACTTC

j_gene: TRBJ2-7
abundance: once
v_gene: TRBV7-9
d_gene: TRBD2
CDR3aa: CASSPLPGGTTYEQYF
CDR3nt: TGTGCCAGCAGCCCCCTCCCCGGGGGGACGACCTACGAGCAGTACTTC